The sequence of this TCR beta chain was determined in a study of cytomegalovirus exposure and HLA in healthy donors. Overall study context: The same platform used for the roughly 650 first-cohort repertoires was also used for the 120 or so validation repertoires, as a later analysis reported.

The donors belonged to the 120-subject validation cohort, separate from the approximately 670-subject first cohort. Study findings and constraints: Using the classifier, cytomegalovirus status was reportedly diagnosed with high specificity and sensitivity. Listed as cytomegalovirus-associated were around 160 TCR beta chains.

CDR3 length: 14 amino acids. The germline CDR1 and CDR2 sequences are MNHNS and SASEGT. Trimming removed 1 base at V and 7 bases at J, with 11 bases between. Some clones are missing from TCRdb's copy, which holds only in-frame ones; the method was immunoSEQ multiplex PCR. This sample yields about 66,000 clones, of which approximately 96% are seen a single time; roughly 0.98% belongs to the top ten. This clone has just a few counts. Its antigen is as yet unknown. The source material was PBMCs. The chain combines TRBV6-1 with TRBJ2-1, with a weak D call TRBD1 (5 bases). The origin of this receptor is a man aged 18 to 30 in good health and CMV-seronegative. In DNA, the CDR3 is TGTGCCAGCAGTGAAGGTTCTGGGGCAAATGAGCAGTTCTTC. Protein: CASSEGSGANEQFF.